This T cell receptor (beta chain) comes out of a study of T cells in tuberculosis. Clones were read by immunoSEQ multiplex PCR, and TCRdb kept only the in-frame ones, dropping some. The sample holds about 37,000 clones, 90% to 95% seen once. The sample comprised PBMCs. This receptor was obtained from a donor aged 10-29 years with latent tuberculosis or without tuberculosis infection. Some clones in this sample may be carry-over from other donors' samples.

CDR3 loop: CASSPGTGPEFYGYTF. The CDR3 DNA reads TGCGCCAGCAGCCCTGGGACAGGCCCTGAGTTCTATGGCTACACCTTC. V gene TRBV4-3 combines with J gene TRBJ1-2; the match to TRBD1 covers 8 bases. Per the germline V gene, CDR1 is LGHNA and CDR2 is YSLEER. CDR3 length: 16 residues. The junction had 11 bases not matched to a gene; V was cut back by 4 bases and J by 4 bases.